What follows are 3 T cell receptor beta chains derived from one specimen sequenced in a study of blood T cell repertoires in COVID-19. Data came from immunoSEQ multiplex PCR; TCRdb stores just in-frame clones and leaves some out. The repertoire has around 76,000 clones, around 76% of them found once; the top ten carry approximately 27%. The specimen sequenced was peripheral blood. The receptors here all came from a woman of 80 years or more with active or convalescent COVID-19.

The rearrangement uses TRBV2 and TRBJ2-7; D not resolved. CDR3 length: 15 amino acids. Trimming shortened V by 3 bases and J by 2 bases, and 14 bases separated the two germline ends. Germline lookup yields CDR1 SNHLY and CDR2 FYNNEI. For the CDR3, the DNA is TGTGCCAGCAGTGATAGGCCTGTTAGCACCTACGAGCAGTACTTC. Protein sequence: CASSDRPVSTYEQYF. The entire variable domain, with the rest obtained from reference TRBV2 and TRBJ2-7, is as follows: EPEVTQTPSHQVTQMGQEVILRCVPISNHLYFYWYRQILGQKVEFLVSFYNNEISEKSEIFDDQFSVERPDGSNFTLKIRSTKLEDSAMYFCASSDRPVSTYEQYFGPGTRLTVT.

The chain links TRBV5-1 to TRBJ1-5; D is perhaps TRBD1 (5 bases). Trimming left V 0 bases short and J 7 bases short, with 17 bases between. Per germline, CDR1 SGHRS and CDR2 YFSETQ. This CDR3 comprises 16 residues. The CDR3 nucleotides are TGCGCCAGCAGCTTGGGGGGCAGGGAAACTTGGCAGCCCCAGCATTTT. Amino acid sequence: CASSLGGRETWQPQHF.

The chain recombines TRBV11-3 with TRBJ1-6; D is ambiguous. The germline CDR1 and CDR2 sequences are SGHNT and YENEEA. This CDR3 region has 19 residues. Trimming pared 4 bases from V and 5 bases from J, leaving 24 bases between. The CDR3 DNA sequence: TGTGCCAGCAGCTCACCCCCGGGAAGACGCACCGAAAATAATTCACCCCTCCACTTT. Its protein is CASSSPPGRRTENNSPLHF.